Each of the 31 T cell receptor beta chains below was sequenced from the same sample in a study of shared clonotypes between healthy human individuals. Only CD45RO-negative cells positively selected for CCR7 counted as naive CD8 cells, so terminally differentiated effector memory CD45RA+ cells were excluded. The table came from immunoSEQ multiplex PCR; TCRdb's copy has only in-frame clones and leaves some out. The sample contains about 750,000 clones, 80% to 95% of which appear only once. The sequenced material came from naive CD8+ T cells sorted from blood. These receptors all come from a man between 25 and 39 years old in good health.

The chain carries TRBV10-2 and TRBJ2-7, with no clear D. Germline CDR1 and CDR2: WSHSY and SAAADI. Trimming stripped 0 bases from V and 4 bases from J, with 10 bases between. This CDR3 has 14 amino acids. The CDR3 DNA reads as TGCGCCAGCAGTGAGTCGTTAACTATATACGAGCAGTACTTC. Amino acid sequence: CASSESLTIYEQYF.

V gene TRBV29-1 combines with J gene TRBJ2-5, with 7 bases aligning to TRBD1. Per germline, CDR1 SQVTM and CDR2 ANQGSEA. This CDR3 has 14 residues. Trimming at V came to 6 bases and at J to 3 bases, leaving 10 bases not matched to a gene. CDR3 amino acids: CSVRGWTGEETQYF. Here the CDR3 DNA reads TGCAGCGTCCGAGGTTGGACAGGAGAAGAGACCCAGTACTTC.

The V call is TRBV27, the J call TRBJ1-2, with 9 bases matching TRBD1. The CDR3 runs 17 residues. Germline CDR1 MNHEY, CDR2 SMNVEV (reference sequence). The trim removed 6 bases at V and 0 bases at J, leaving 11 bases unmatched. As DNA, the CDR3 is TGTGCCAGCAGCCCGGGACAGGGTATTTTTGCTAACTATGGCTACACCTTC. Protein: CASSPGQGIFANYGYTF.

This chain uses TRBV7-8 with TRBJ2-3, with 14 bases fitting TRBD2. This CDR3 comprises 15 residues. CDR1 and CDR2 from the germline V gene are SGHVS and FQNEAQ. The J segment lost 6 bases and the V segment lost 5 bases, leaving 4 bases of the junction unmatched. The CDR3 DNA reads as TGTGCCAGCAGCCCTGGGACTAGCGGGAGTGATACGCAGTATTTT. It specifies CASSPGTSGSDTQYF.

V is TRBV7-2 and J is TRBJ2-7; weak D call: TRBD1 (5 bases). V was cut by 3 bases and J by 5 bases, with 14 bases left in between. Germline values: CDR1 SGHTA, CDR2 FQGNSA. This CDR3 is built from 14 residues. The CDR3, as DNA: TGTGCCAGCAGCTTGGGCCAGGGTTTCAACGAGCAGTACTTC. Its protein is CASSLGQGFNEQYF. The whole variable domain, filled in from reference TRBV7-2 and TRBJ2-7, reads GAGVSQSPSNKVTEKGKDVELRCDPISGHTALYWYRQSLGQGLEFLIYFQGNSAPDKSGLPSDRFSAERTGGSVSTLTIQRTQQEDSAVYLCASSLGQGFNEQYFGPGTRLTVT.

V usage is TRBV2 and J usage is TRBJ2-1; D unclear. Trimming shortened V by 4 bases and J by 5 bases, and 18 bases separated the two germline ends. The CDR3 sequence is 16 residues long. CDR1 is SNHLY and CDR2 is FYNNEI in the germline V gene. CDR3 amino acids: CASSGGGFGDNNEQFF. Here the CDR3 DNA reads TGTGCCAGCAGTGGGGGTGGTTTCGGAGATAACAATGAGCAGTTCTTC.

CDR3 region: CASSGVYGSSYEQYF. DNA for the CDR3: TGTGCCAGCAGTGGGGTATACGGAAGCTCCTACGAGCAGTACTTC. The V call is TRBV2, the J call TRBJ2-7; D not certain. CDR1 and CDR2 from the germline V gene are SNHLY and FYNNEI. Trimming pared 4 bases from V and 0 bases from J, leaving 13 bases between. The CDR3 has 15 amino acids. The full variable domain, its missing parts supplied by reference TRBV2 and TRBJ2-7, is EPEVTQTPSHQVTQMGQEVILRCVPISNHLYFYWYRQILGQKVEFLVSFYNNEISEKSEIFDDQFSVERPDGSNFTLKIRSTKLEDSAMYFCASSGVYGSSYEQYFGPGTRLTVT.

This clone came up once. V gene TRBV29-1 combines with J gene TRBJ1-2; a possible D gene is TRBD1 (5 bases). V was pared by 2 bases and J by 8 bases, with 9 bases between. Germline V gene sequence: CDR1 SQVTM, CDR2 ANQGSEA. There are 11 residues in the CDR3. DNA for the CDR3: TGCAGCGTTGAAAGGGGATACGGCTACACCTTC. Translation: CSVERGYGYTF.

The rearrangement joins TRBV19 to TRBJ2-3; tentative D call: TRBD1 (7 bases). Trimming cost V 8 bases and J 4 bases, with 13 bases left between them. Germline CDR1 LNHDA, CDR2 SQIVND (reference sequence). The CDR3 runs to 13 residues. DNA for the CDR3: TGTGCCAGTGGAGGGACAGCACCAGATACGCAGTATTTT. Its translation is CASGGTAPDTQYF.

The rearrangement uses TRBV7-6 and TRBJ2-3; a possible D gene is TRBD1 (5 bases). V lost 1 base and J lost 6, with 14 bases in between. The CDR3 extends over 15 amino acids. Germline-derived CDR1 and CDR2 are SGHVS and FNYEAQ. Here the CDR3 DNA reads TGTGCCAGCAGCTTAGAAGGGGATACTGAGGATACGCAGTATTTT. Amino acid sequence: CASSLEGDTEDTQYF.

This chain uses TRBV2 with TRBJ2-1, with D perhaps being TRBD1 or TRBD2 (6 bases each). V was clipped by 7 bases and J by 8 bases, with 12 bases between them. This CDR3 spans 12 amino acids. Germline CDR1 is SNHLY and CDR2 is FYNNEI. The CDR3 region has the DNA TGTGCCAGCACGGGGGCCAGGGATGAGCAGTTCTTC. Its protein product is CASTGARDEQFF.

V and J are TRBV28 and TRBJ1-5; D is possibly TRBD1 (6 bases). The V end was cut by 2 bases, the J end by 2 bases, with 13 bases between. The germline gives CDR1 MDHEN, CDR2 SYDVKM. The CDR3 consists of 16 residues. CDR3 DNA: TGTGCCAGCAGTTTACGGGGGCGTAGGGGCAATCAGCCCCAGCATTTT. Its protein is CASSLRGRRGNQPQHF.

The V and J genes are TRBV7-2 and TRBJ1-2; 9 nucleotides align to TRBD1. The germline V gene has CDR1 SGHTA and CDR2 FQGNSA. With 5 bases clipped from V and 7 bases from J, the junction kept 11 bases outside the gene matches. This CDR3 spans 15 amino acids. The CDR3 spells CASSHTQGAPRGYTF. For the CDR3, the DNA is TGTGCCAGCAGCCATACACAGGGGGCGCCCCGTGGCTACACCTTC. Filled out from reference TRBV7-2 and TRBJ1-2, the complete variable domain reads GAGVSQSPSNKVTEKGKDVELRCDPISGHTALYWYRQSLGQGLEFLIYFQGNSAPDKSGLPSDRFSAERTGGSVSTLTIQRTQQEDSAVYLCASSHTQGAPRGYTFGSGTRLTVV.

V gene TRBV29-1 combines with J gene TRBJ1-1; D remains ambiguous. V was trimmed by 4 bases and J by 5 bases, leaving 14 bases between them. There are 13 residues in the CDR3. The germline V gene encodes CDR1 SQVTM and CDR2 ANQGSEA. The CDR3: CSVGSGWSTEAFF. The CDR3 DNA follows: TGCAGCGTTGGGTCTGGGTGGAGTACTGAAGCTTTCTTT.

This sequence joins TRBV6-5 and TRBJ2-7, with no clear D. The V gene's germline CDR1 is MNHEY and CDR2 SVGAGI. CDR3 length equals 14 residues. Trimming took 4 bases from V and 0 from J, leaving 10 bases between them. The CDR3 here is CASSFEVGSYEQYF. DNA of the CDR3: TGTGCCAGCAGTTTCGAGGTCGGCTCCTACGAGCAGTACTTC.

This rearrangement joins TRBV11-2 to TRBJ2-3, with 7 bases matching TRBD2. J lost 6 bases, V lost 1 base, and 4 bases had no gene match. The length of the CDR3 is 14 residues. The V gene's germline CDR1 is SGHAT and CDR2 FQNNGV. The chain's CDR3 is CASSLGGGPDTQYF. The CDR3 DNA is TGTGCCAGCAGCTTAGGGGGAGGGCCCGATACGCAGTATTTT.

The CDR3 DNA follows: TGTGCCAGCAGCGCCGGGACTAGCGGGCGCTCCTACGAGCAGTACTTC. Translation: CASSAGTSGRSYEQYF. The gene calls are TRBV7-8 and TRBJ2-7; the match to TRBD2 covers 12 bases. V was pared by 5 bases and J by 0 bases, with 5 bases of the junction left unmatched. CDR3 length: 16 residues. The germline CDR1 and CDR2 sequences are SGHVS and FQNEAQ. The full variable domain, in which reference TRBV7-8 and TRBJ2-7 provide the parts outside the CDR3, is GAGVSQSPRYKVAKRGQDVALRCDPISGHVSLFWYQQALGQGPEFLTYFQNEAQLDKSGLPSDRFFAERPEGSVSTLKIQRTQQEDSAVYLCASSAGTSGRSYEQYFGPGTRLTVT.

Here the CDR3 reads CASSARASWEETQYF. CDR3 DNA: TGCGCCAGCAGCGCCAGGGCGTCATGGGAAGAGACCCAGTACTTC. The chain uses TRBV5-1 and TRBJ2-5, with D maybe TRBD1 (5 bases). CDR1 is SGHRS and CDR2 is YFSETQ in the germline V gene. V was clipped by 4 bases and J by 3 bases, with 16 bases between them. The CDR3 runs 15 residues. Supplemented by reference TRBV5-1 and TRBJ2-5, the full variable domain reads KAGVTQTPRYLIKTRGQQVTLSCSPISGHRSVSWYQQTPGQGLQFLFEYFSETQRNKGNFPGRFSGRQFSNSRSEMNVSTLELGDSALYLCASSARASWEETQYFGPGTRLLVL.

Notes on this clone: Other nucleotide sequences in the sample specify the same CDR3. The CDR3 is CASSQGASGSYEQYF. In DNA, the CDR3 is TGCGCCAGCAGCCAAGGCGCTAGCGGTTCCTACGAGCAGTACTTC. The V gene is TRBV4-3, the J gene TRBJ2-7; TRBD2 aligns across 7 bases. V lost 1 base, J lost 1 base, and 4 bases stayed unmatched. The CDR3 is 15 residues long. The germline V gene encodes CDR1 LGHNA and CDR2 YSLEER.

The chain is built from TRBV7-6 and TRBJ2-3, with D unclear. V was trimmed by 1 base and J by 0 bases, leaving 5 bases between them. This CDR3 region has 14 residues. Germline loops: CDR1 SGHVS, CDR2 FNYEAQ. CDR3 nucleotides: TGTGCCAGCAGCTTAGTTGAAAGCACAGATACGCAGTATTTT. Encoded protein: CASSLVESTDTQYF.

The rearrangement joins TRBV7-9 to TRBJ2-7; either TRBD1 or TRBD2 may supply D (5 bases each). Germline CDR1 is SEHNR and CDR2 is FQNEAQ (reference sequence). This CDR3 is 14 amino acids long. Trimming removed 5 bases at V and 2 bases at J, with 13 bases between. The CDR3 DNA is TGTGCCAGCAGCCCCGACTGGGGGACCTACGAGCAGTACTTC. Protein: CASSPDWGTYEQYF.

This clone occurred once. The chain joins TRBV27 to TRBJ2-7; D could derive from TRBD1 or TRBD2 (5 bases each). Germline V gene data show CDR1 as MNHEY and CDR2 as SMNVEV (reference sequence). Trimming took 7 bases from V and 3 from J, leaving 10 bases between them. This CDR3 is 12 amino acids long. In DNA, the CDR3 is TGTGCCAGCAAGGGACCTAACTACGAGCAGTACTTC. Protein product: CASKGPNYEQYF.

V and J are TRBV11-2 and TRBJ2-7; TRBD2 agrees at 7 bases. There are 19 residues in the CDR3. Germline trimming cut 0 bases from V and 7 bases from J; bases unmatched to any gene: 21. The germline V gene encodes CDR1 SGHAT and CDR2 FQNNGV. This CDR3 reads CASSLETRGSSGMGLEQYF. The CDR3 region has the DNA TGTGCCAGCAGCTTAGAGACTCGCGGGAGTTCGGGAATGGGGTTAGAGCAGTACTTC.

V is TRBV5-1 and J is TRBJ2-3; D not resolved. CDR1 and CDR2 (germline): SGHRS, YFSETQ. The CDR3 spans 14 residues. The V and J ends lost 5 bases and 8 bases respectively, with 18 bases between them. The CDR3 sequence: CASSAYQVLATQYF. The CDR3 coding sequence is TGCGCCAGCAGTGCCTATCAGGTTCTTGCTACGCAGTATTTT.

This clone has a single count. This sequence joins TRBV4-3 and TRBJ2-7, with D perhaps matching TRBD1 (5 bases). CDR3 size: 12 residues. Deletions cut 3 bases from V and 5 bases from J, with 8 bases between. Germline V CDR1 and CDR2: LGHNA, YSLEER. As DNA, the CDR3 is TGCGCCAGCAGCCAGGGGCTTGACGAGCAGTACTTC. This codes for CASSQGLDEQYF.

V usage is TRBV19 and J usage is TRBJ2-7; maybe TRBD1 (6 bases). Between the trimmed V and J ends, which lost 5 bases and 2 bases, there was a span of 16 bases. Looked up from germline, CDR1 is LNHDA and CDR2 is SQIVND (reference sequence). This CDR3 region has 15 residues. CDR3 residues: CASSLLPGATYEQYF. The CDR3 DNA sequence: TGTGCCAGTAGTCTTCTGCCAGGGGCTACCTACGAGCAGTACTTC.

V and J are TRBV6-1 and TRBJ1-2, with D uncertain. V lost 3 bases to trimming and J lost 4 bases, with 12 bases between them. CDR1 and CDR2 (germline): MNHNS, SASEGT. The length of the CDR3 is 14 residues. The CDR3 is CASSEAGSFYGYTF. The CDR3 DNA reads TGTGCCAGCAGTGAGGCGGGCAGCTTCTATGGCTACACCTTC.

The chain combines TRBV19 with TRBJ2-2, with D perhaps matching TRBD2 (6 bases). Germline V gene data show CDR1 as LNHDA and CDR2 as SQIVND (reference sequence). V was shortened by 4 bases and J by 5 bases, with 17 bases between the two germline ends. This CDR3 is built from 16 residues. This CDR3 reads CASSTGTLGQTGELFF. For the CDR3, the DNA is TGTGCCAGTAGTACCGGGACTTTAGGTCAGACCGGGGAGCTGTTTTTT.

The table lists this clone with a count of one. CDR3 sequence (DNA): TGTGCCAGTAGTATAAGGGGAGAAGAGACCCAGTACTTC. The encoded protein is CASSIRGEETQYF. The rearrangement joins TRBV19 to TRBJ2-5, with D possibly called TRBD1 or TRBD2 (5 bases each). V was clipped by 2 bases and J by 3 bases, with 7 bases between them. This CDR3 region has 13 residues. In germline, CDR1 is LNHDA, CDR2 SQIVND (reference sequence).

The chain joins TRBV7-8 to TRBJ2-7; D is perhaps TRBD1 or TRBD2 (6 bases each). The CDR3 is 15 residues long. V was pared by 5 bases and J by 3 bases, with 17 bases between. CDR1 is SGHVS and CDR2 is FQNEAQ in the germline V gene. As DNA, the CDR3 is TGTGCCAGCAGCCCGCTTGGGGGGCTGGGCTACGAGCAGTACTTC. Translated: CASSPLGGLGYEQYF.

This chain links TRBV5-4 with TRBJ2-7; D is perhaps TRBD1 or TRBD2 (5 bases each). This CDR3 is 13 amino acids long. Per the germline V gene, CDR1 is SGHNT and CDR2 is YYREEE (reference sequence). The V gene lost 1 base and the J gene lost 7 bases, with 12 bases spanning the gap. The CDR3 region has the DNA TGTGCCAGCAGCTTGTGGGACGCCGTAGAGCAGTACTTC. Its translation is CASSLWDAVEQYF.